These 18 T cell receptor beta chains share one sample of origin, sequenced in a study of blood T cells in healthy people across ages. Through a sample-barcoded 5' primer and a J-beta primer mix, a second PCR was run for roughly 6 to 11 cycles. TCRdb passed the 5' RACE reads through MiXCR, listing each CDR3 protein once. The data contain about 1.5 million distinct CDR3 sequences, 35% to 45% of them seen just once; the ten biggest clones take up less than 8%. Material: blood. All receptors derive from a woman between 18 and 29 years old in good health.

The chain combines TRBV3-1 with TRBJ2-6, with 7 bases aligning to TRBD1. This CDR3 contains 16 residues. Trimming at V came to 4 bases and at J to 2 bases, leaving 5 bases not matched to a gene. Looked up from germline, CDR1 is LGHDT and CDR2 is YNNKEL (reference sequence). The CDR3 is CASSRVTGPGANVLTF. The CDR3 nucleotides read TGTGCCAGCAGCCGGGTGACAGGGCCTGGGGCCAACGTCCTGACTTTC.

The CDR3: CASSGPGGSTQYF. CDR3 in DNA: TGTGCCAGCAGCGGACCTGGGGGGAGTACGCAGTATTTT. The V and J genes are TRBV9 and TRBJ2-3, with a possible D match to TRBD2 (6 bases). The CDR3 loop spans 13 amino acids. V lost 3 bases to trimming and J lost 8 bases, with 13 bases between them. In germline, CDR1 is SGDLS, CDR2 YYNGEE.

The chain carries TRBV30 and TRBJ2-3, with D unresolved. V lost 1 base and J 2 bases, leaving 10 bases between the germline ends. The length of the CDR3 is 14 residues. Germline CDR1 is GTSNPN and CDR2 is SVGIG (reference sequence). Written as DNA, the CDR3 is TGTGCCTGGAGTGGGACGGGCTACACAGATACGCAGTATTTT. Its protein is CAWSGTGYTDTQYF.

This clonotype was detected a few times. The chain recombines TRBV27 with TRBJ2-2; no clear D. Trimming shortened V by 5 bases and J by 0 bases, and 13 bases separated the two germline ends. The CDR3 loop spans 16 amino acids. The V gene's germline CDR1 is MNHEY and CDR2 SMNVEV (reference sequence). The CDR3 DNA sequence: TGTGCCAGCAGTCGCCAAGCAGCGCCGAACACCGGGGAGCTGTTTTTT. It specifies CASSRQAAPNTGELFF.

The chain has TRBV4-1 and TRBJ2-1; no definite D call. Germline V gives CDR1 MGHRA, CDR2 YSYEKL. The CDR3 runs 17 residues. V was pared by 0 bases and J by 5 bases, with 17 bases between. The CDR3 DNA reads TGCGCCAGCAGCCAAGATTTATCAATGTCTAGGGACAATGAGCAGTTCTTC. Translation: CASSQDLSMSRDNEQFF.

CDR3: CASSFTMRSGTSTDTQYF. The CDR3 DNA is TGTGCCAGCAGCTTCACCATGAGGAGCGGCACAAGCACAGATACGCAGTATTTT. This chain joins TRBV7-6 and TRBJ2-3; a weak D match, TRBD2 (5 bases). The CDR3 runs 18 residues. Germline V gene sequence: CDR1 SGHVS, CDR2 FNYEAQ. V dropped 3 bases and J dropped 0 bases, with 19 bases sitting between them.

This clonotype was seen only a few times. The junction departs from the called germline gene at one end, perhaps through a read error. This chain connects TRBV6-6 to TRBJ2-5; 11 bases agree with TRBD2. The germline V gene encodes CDR1 MNHNY and CDR2 SVGAGI (reference sequence). This CDR3 has 16 amino acids. The CDR3 spells CASRRTSGYYQETQYF. CDR3 DNA sequence: TGTGCTAGCAGACGGACTAGCGGGTACTACCAAGAGACCCAGTACTTC.

Concerning this clonotype itself: The CDR3 carries no conserved terminal phenylalanine or tryptophan, so it likely arises from a read error. The chain carries TRBV5-1 and TRBJ1-2; D might be TRBD1 (5 bases). The CDR3 spans 13 residues. Germline V lookup: CDR1 SGHRS, CDR2 YFSETQ. The V gene lost 5 bases and the J gene lost 0 bases, with 8 bases spanning the gap. For the CDR3, the DNA is TGCGCCAGCAGGGAGGGGTCTAACTATGGCTACACCATC. As protein: CASREGSNYGYTI.

This clonotype was picked up a small number of times. This chain joins TRBV10-3 and TRBJ2-2, with D possibly TRBD2 on 6 matching bases. The germline CDR1 and CDR2 sequences are ENHRY and SYGVKD. Deletions cut 2 bases from V and 6 bases from J, with 7 bases between. The CDR3 is made up of 13 amino acids. CDR3 in DNA: TGTGCCATCAGTGAGACTAGCCCCGGGGAGCTGTTTTTT. This gives the protein CAISETSPGELFF.

This clonotype was observed a few times. V and J are TRBV5-1 and TRBJ2-3; a weak D match, TRBD1 (6 bases). CDR1 SGHRS and CDR2 YFSETQ come from the germline V gene. The CDR3 sequence is 14 residues long. V was pared by 6 bases and J by 0 bases, with 11 bases between. The CDR3 is CASTWGTSTDTQYF. CDR3 sequence (DNA): TGCGCCAGCACCTGGGGGACAAGCACAGATACGCAGTATTTT. The variable domain in full, completed from reference TRBV5-1 and TRBJ2-3, reads KAGVTQTPRYLIKTRGQQVTLSCSPISGHRSVSWYQQTPGQGLQFLFEYFSETQRNKGNFPGRFSGRQFSNSRSEMNVSTLELGDSALYLCASTWGTSTDTQYFGPGTRLTVL.

The chain carries TRBV18 and TRBJ1-2; D may be TRBD1 (6 bases). Germline-derived CDR1 and CDR2 are KGHSH and LQKENI. The ends were cut back, 6 bases at V and 2 bases at J, with 13 bases in the middle. The CDR3 length is 14 residues. CDR3 sequence (DNA): TGTGCCAGCTCCCGGGGGGCAGCCAACTATGGCTACACCTTC. Its protein product is CASSRGAANYGYTF.

This sequence joins TRBV20-1 and TRBJ2-1; D possibly corresponds to TRBD1 (5 bases). The germline gives CDR1 DFQATT, CDR2 SNEGSKA (reference sequence). Trimming removed 6 bases from V and 0 bases from J, with 18 bases in between. The CDR3 has 16 amino acids. The CDR3 loop is CSARTWGPSSYNEQFF. The CDR3, as DNA: TGCAGTGCAAGAACCTGGGGCCCGAGCTCCTACAATGAGCAGTTCTTC.

In DNA, the CDR3 is TGCGCCAGCAGCCCAACGCCCGGGACAGGGGGTTATGGCTACACCTTC. Its protein product is CASSPTPGTGGYGYTF. The V gene is TRBV4-1, the J gene TRBJ1-2; TRBD1 matches 11 bases. The germline gives CDR1 MGHRA, CDR2 YSYEKL. The V and J ends lost 4 bases and 5 bases, in that order; junction bases with no gene match: 9. This CDR3 has 16 residues.

The V gene is TRBV2, the J gene TRBJ2-7; D tentatively reads TRBD1 or TRBD2 (5 bases each). CDR1 is SNHLY, CDR2 FYNNEI, per germline. The CDR3 totals 16 residues. Trimming stripped 3 bases from V and 3 bases from J, with 18 bases between. The chain's CDR3 is CASSDHGTGGFYEQYF. The CDR3 DNA reads as TGTGCCAGCAGTGATCATGGCACAGGAGGATTCTACGAGCAGTACTTC.

This chain uses TRBV4-1 with TRBJ2-7, with D perhaps given as TRBD1 or TRBD2 (5 bases each). Germline assignment: CDR1 MGHRA and CDR2 YSYEKL. V shed 6 bases and J shed 0 bases, with 12 bases lying between them. The CDR3 covers 14 residues. The CDR3 is CASRNWGSSYEQYF. In nucleotides, the CDR3 is TGCGCCAGCAGAAATTGGGGGAGCTCCTACGAGCAGTACTTC.

The chain carries TRBV21-1 and TRBJ1-2. TRBV21-1 is shown as a pseudogene. This CDR3 region has 16 residues. CDR3 sequence reads: CASSKEGSKANYGYTF. The CDR3 DNA sequence: TGTGCCAGCAGCAAAGAGGGCAGCAAAGCTAACTATGGCTACACCTTC.

The chain couples TRBV25-1 to TRBJ2-2, with 7 bases matching TRBD2. In germline, CDR1 is MGHDK, CDR2 SYGVNS. The CDR3 contains 15 residues. Trimming cost V 2 bases and J 4 bases; bases outside gene matches: 4. Here the CDR3 reads CASSERAGPTGELFF. CDR3 nucleotides: TGTGCCAGCAGTGAACGAGCGGGGCCCACCGGGGAGCTGTTTTTT.

The chain carries TRBV6-1 and TRBJ2-5; 7 nucleotides agree with TRBD1. Trimming at V came to 7 bases and at J to 4 bases, leaving 6 bases not matched to a gene. This CDR3 region has 13 residues. Germline-derived CDR1 and CDR2 are MNHNS and SASEGT. CDR3 coding DNA: TGTGCCAGCAACGGACAGGCCAGAGAGACCCAGTACTTC. Translation: CASNGQARETQYF.